Presented here are 29 T cell receptor beta chains from one specimen sequenced in a study of blood T cell repertoires in COVID-19. Repertoires were generated with immunoSEQ multiplex PCR, while TCRdb's copy carries only in-frame clones and drops some. The repertoire has 110,000 to 150,000 clones, 80% to 90% of them found once; the top ten carry 3%. The sequenced sample was peripheral blood. The origin of the receptors is a woman aged 55-70 years with active COVID-19.

This clone was seen only once. The chain uses TRBV7-2 and TRBJ1-6; D gene unclear. The V end was cut by 2 bases, the J end by 0 bases, with 11 bases between. The CDR3 consists of 17 residues. Per germline, CDR1 SGHTA and CDR2 FQGNSA. The DNA of the CDR3 is TGTGCCAGCAGCTTACGAAGTAGTAACTCCTATAATTCACCCCTCCACTTT. Its protein is CASSLRSSNSYNSPLHF.

V is TRBV5-1 and J is TRBJ1-3, with D possibly matching TRBD1 (5 bases). Trimming stripped 1 base from V and 0 bases from J, with 14 bases between. Per germline, CDR1 SGHRS and CDR2 YFSETQ. This CDR3 contains 17 residues. CDR3 sequence (DNA): TGCGCCAGCAGCTTGAATCAGGGCCTCCTCTCTGGAAACACCATATATTTT. This sequence encodes CASSLNQGLLSGNTIYF.

The chain couples TRBV7-2 to TRBJ2-7; maybe TRBD1 (6 bases). Germline V gene sequence: CDR1 SGHTA, CDR2 FQGNSA. The CDR3 covers 12 residues. The V and J ends lost 1 base and 9 bases respectively, with 10 bases between them. The CDR3 loop reads CASSLETGGQYF. The DNA of the CDR3 is TGTGCCAGCAGCTTAGAGACAGGTGGGCAGTACTTC. The entire variable domain, with the rest obtained from reference TRBV7-2 and TRBJ2-7, is as follows: GAGVSQSPSNKVTEKGKDVELRCDPISGHTALYWYRQSLGQGLEFLIYFQGNSAPDKSGLPSDRFSAERTGGSVSTLTIQRTQQEDSAVYLCASSLETGGQYFGPGTRLTVT.

The J gene is TRBJ2-1, the V gene TRBV4-1, with 8 bases that match TRBD2. The CDR3 is 16 residues long. Per the germline V gene, CDR1 is MGHRA and CDR2 is YSYEKL. V dropped 4 bases and J dropped 4; count of bases not matched to a gene: 9. The chain's CDR3 is CASSPLRGGIYNEQFF. The CDR3, as DNA: TGCGCCAGCAGCCCTCTACGGGGGGGGATTTACAATGAGCAGTTCTTC.

V is TRBV28 and J is TRBJ1-5; D gene unclear. Germline V gene sequence: CDR1 MDHEN, CDR2 SYDVKM. The CDR3 length is 15 residues. Trimming pared 6 bases from V and 5 bases from J, leaving 17 bases between. DNA of the CDR3: TGTGCCAGCAGCCCCAGGACGGGGTACCATCAGCCCCAGCATTTT. Translated, it gives CASSPRTGYHQPQHF. Looking up the rest from reference TRBV28 and TRBJ1-5 gives the full variable domain: DVKVTQSSRYLVKRTGEKVFLECVQDMDHENMFWYRQDPGLGLRLIYFSYDVKMKEKGDIPEGYSVSREKKERFSLILESASTNQTSMYLCASSPRTGYHQPQHFGDGTRLSIL.

V gene TRBV2 combines with J gene TRBJ2-7; tentatively, D is TRBD1 (5 bases). Trimming cost V 4 bases and J 6 bases, with 13 bases left between them. Germline V gene data show CDR1 as SNHLY and CDR2 as FYNNEI. The CDR3 has 13 residues. Here the CDR3 reads CASSVRTFSEQYF. The CDR3 nucleotides read TGTGCCAGCAGTGTCAGGACATTTAGCGAGCAGTACTTC.

This clone was seen a single time. V gene TRBV7-2 combines with J gene TRBJ1-1; D not certain. CDR1 and CDR2 from the germline V gene are SGHTA and FQGNSA. The ends were cut back, 1 base at V and 5 bases at J, with 8 bases in the middle. The CDR3 totals 13 residues. The CDR3 sequence: CASSLVAWTEAFF. CDR3 DNA: TGTGCCAGCAGCTTAGTGGCCTGGACTGAAGCTTTCTTT.

The chain has TRBV7-9 and TRBJ1-1; D might be TRBD1 (5 bases). This CDR3 is 15 amino acids long. With 4 bases removed from V and 1 base from J, the gap between germline ends came to 13 bases. Per germline, CDR1 SEHNR and CDR2 FQNEAQ (reference sequence). The CDR3 DNA follows: TGTGCCAGCAGCTCTTGGTCGACAGAGAACACTGAAGCTTTCTTT. This gives the protein CASSSWSTENTEAFF. Filled out from reference TRBV7-9 and TRBJ1-1, the complete variable domain reads DTGVSQNPRHKITKRGQNVTFRCDPISEHNRLYWYRQTLGQGPEFLTYFQNEAQLEKSRLLSDRFSAERPKGSFSTLEIQRTEQGDSAMYLCASSSWSTENTEAFFGQGTRLTVV.

This chain joins TRBV28 and TRBJ1-1; D ambiguous. Looked up from germline, CDR1 is MDHEN and CDR2 is SYDVKM. V gave up 6 bases and J gave up 5 bases, with 13 bases separating them. CDR3 length: 13 amino acids. CDR3 sequence: CASSHYAETEAFF. The CDR3 DNA reads TGTGCCAGCAGCCACTATGCAGAAACTGAAGCTTTCTTT. The full variable domain, rest sourced from reference TRBV28 and TRBJ1-1, is DVKVTQSSRYLVKRTGEKVFLECVQDMDHENMFWYRQDPGLGLRLIYFSYDVKMKEKGDIPEGYSVSREKKERFSLILESASTNQTSMYLCASSHYAETEAFFGQGTRLTVV.

The chain is built from TRBV6-4 and TRBJ2-2; D is unclear. Germline-derived CDR1 and CDR2 are MRHNA and SNTAGT. V shed 2 bases and J shed 4 bases, with 5 bases lying between them. The CDR3 spans 13 residues. CDR3 in DNA: TGTGCCAGCAGTGACAGCCCCACCGGGGAGCTGTTTTTT. Its protein product is CASSDSPTGELFF.

The V and J genes are TRBV28 and TRBJ2-7; 7 nucleotides line up with TRBD1. V gave up 6 bases and J gave up 7 bases; unmatched junction bases: 18. CDR3 size: 16 residues. Germline V CDR1 and CDR2: MDHEN, SYDVKM. The CDR3 DNA sequence: TGTGCCAGCAGAATCCGGGACAGCACAACCTCAGGAGAGCAGTACTTC. This encodes CASRIRDSTTSGEQYF.

V gene TRBV5-8 combines with J gene TRBJ2-4, with D possibly being TRBD1 (5 bases). The germline CDR1 and CDR2 sequences are SGHTS and YDEGEE. Trimming cost V 0 bases and J 0 bases, with 13 bases left between them. The CDR3 totals 17 residues. As DNA, the CDR3 is TGTGCCAGCAGCTTGGGTAGGGGAACAATAGCCAAAAACATTCAGTACTTC. Protein product: CASSLGRGTIAKNIQYF.

The CDR3 DNA is TGTGCCAGCAGCCTACGGGGGGGCAATCAGCCCCAGCATTTT. Protein: CASSLRGGNQPQHF. The V and J genes are TRBV7-2 and TRBJ1-5, with a weak D call TRBD1 (5 bases). This CDR3 comprises 14 residues. The germline gives CDR1 SGHTA, CDR2 FQGNSA. V lost 5 bases, J lost 2 bases, and 10 bases lay in between.

The genes are TRBV4-2 and TRBJ2-1; TRBD2 matches at 8 bases. The germline gives CDR1 LGHNA, CDR2 YNFKEQ. The CDR3 runs to 17 residues. With 0 bases clipped from V and 5 bases from J, the junction kept 9 bases outside the gene matches. CDR3 amino acids: CASSQDVRLAGHNEQFF. CDR3 coding DNA: TGTGCCAGCAGCCAAGATGTAAGGCTAGCGGGTCACAATGAGCAGTTCTTC.

The chain is built from TRBV5-1 and TRBJ1-1; no definite D call. Trimming removed 0 bases from V and 6 bases from J, with 15 bases in between. The germline V gene encodes CDR1 SGHRS and CDR2 YFSETQ. This CDR3 has 15 amino acids. The CDR3 region is CASSLAVGGSAEAFF. CDR3 sequence (DNA): TGCGCCAGCAGCTTGGCTGTGGGCGGGAGTGCTGAAGCTTTCTTT.

This clone appeared a single time. The rearrangement links TRBV29-1 to TRBJ1-4; D is uncertain. CDR3 length: 12 residues. With 2 bases removed from V and 5 bases from J, the gap between germline ends came to 6 bases. Germline CDR1 and CDR2: SQVTM and ANQGSEA. The CDR3 coding sequence is TGCAGCGTTGAATTGGCAAATGAAAAACTGTTTTTT. It is translated as CSVELANEKLFF.

V is TRBV5-4 and J is TRBJ2-6, with 10 bases aligning to TRBD1. CDR1 SGHNT and CDR2 YYREEE come from the germline V gene (reference sequence). The V gene end was trimmed by 0 bases and the J gene end by 4 bases; junction bases not matched to a gene: 13. This CDR3 comprises 20 residues. The CDR3 is CASSLGWGDRGSSGANVLTF. The CDR3 coding sequence is TGTGCCAGCAGCTTGGGGTGGGGGGACAGGGGCTCCTCCGGGGCCAACGTCCTGACTTTC.

The chain combines TRBV15 with TRBJ2-3; 8 nucleotides match TRBD2. The CDR3 is 16 amino acids. Germline assignment: CDR1 LNHNV and CDR2 YYDKDF (reference sequence). V lost 0 bases, J lost 6 bases, and 8 bases stayed unmatched. The DNA for the CDR3 is TGTGCCACCAGCAGAGAGGGACTAGGGGGGAGGGATACGCAGTATTTT. It encodes CATSREGLGGRDTQYF. Using reference TRBV15 and TRBJ2-3 for the parts outside the CDR3, the full variable domain is DAMVIQNPRYQVTQFGKPVTLSCSQTLNHNVMYWYQQKSSQAPKLLFHYYDKDFNNEADTPDNFQSRRPNTSFCFLDIRSPGLGDTAMYLCATSREGLGGRDTQYFGPGTRLTVL.

This clone was recorded only once. This chain uses TRBV12-3 or TRBV12-4 with TRBJ2-7; perhaps TRBD2 as D (5 bases). V was clipped by 3 bases and J by 10 bases, with 10 bases between them. This CDR3 is 11 amino acids long. Here the CDR3 reads CASSFLEVQYF. The DNA of the CDR3 is TGTGCCAGCAGTTTTTTGGAGGTTCAGTACTTC.

CDR3 nucleotides: TGTGCCAGCAGTTCTCGGGTAGCAGCCAAAAACATTCAGTACTTC. This sequence encodes CASSSRVAAKNIQYF. The chain is built from TRBV6-5 and TRBJ2-4; D unresolved. The germline CDR1 and CDR2 sequences are MNHEY and SVGAGI. The germline V and J ends were trimmed by 4 bases and 0 bases, with 10 bases remaining between them. The CDR3 is 15 amino acids.

The chain combines TRBV19 with TRBJ1-5; D possibly corresponds to TRBD1 (5 bases). Trimming removed 6 bases from V and 0 bases from J, with 30 bases in between. Germline lookup yields CDR1 LNHDA and CDR2 SQIVND (reference sequence). This CDR3 comprises 21 residues. The CDR3 DNA reads TGTGCCAGTAGAAAAAAAGGGGCGGAGGGAGGCTCCCGTTATAGCAATCAGCCCCAGCATTTT. Translating gives CASRKKGAEGGSRYSNQPQHF.

The chain is built from TRBV29-1 and TRBJ1-3, with D hard to call. Trimming stripped 1 base from V and 1 base from J, with 11 bases between. The CDR3 is 15 amino acids. Germline assignment: CDR1 SQVTM and CDR2 ANQGSEA. The CDR3 DNA reads as TGCAGCGTTGAAGGTTTTCGGGGTTCTGGAAACACCATATATTTT. It encodes CSVEGFRGSGNTIYF.

The gene calls are TRBV5-4 and TRBJ1-1; D gene uncertain. CDR3 length equals 15 residues. Germline V lookup: CDR1 SGHNT, CDR2 YYREEE (reference sequence). V lost 4 bases and J lost 5, with 18 bases in between. The CDR3 DNA reads TGTGCCAGCAGCCCCCGGGAATCTTTGATGACTGAAGCTTTCTTT. This gives the protein CASSPRESLMTEAFF.

The genes are TRBV9 and TRBJ2-2; 10 nucleotides agree with TRBD1. Germline lookup yields CDR1 SGDLS and CDR2 YYNGEE. The V gene end was trimmed by 5 bases and the J gene end by 6 bases; junction bases not matched to a gene: 4. The CDR3 loop spans 14 amino acids. The CDR3 loop is CASRKDRGAGELFF. CDR3 bases: TGTGCCAGCAGAAAGGACAGGGGGGCCGGGGAGCTGTTTTTT.

The chain is built from TRBV18 and TRBJ2-7, with D unclear. V lost 0 bases, J lost 0 bases, and 3 bases lay in between. Germline CDR1 and CDR2: KGHSH and LQKENI. The CDR3 has 13 amino acids. CDR3 residues: CASSPPSSYEQYF. The CDR3 DNA reads TGTGCCAGCTCACCACCCAGCTCCTACGAGCAGTACTTC.

With respect to this clone: Within the sample, other DNA sequences also encode this same CDR3. The rearrangement joins TRBV2 to TRBJ2-4; D unclear. The CDR3 loop spans 15 amino acids. CDR1 is SNHLY, CDR2 FYNNEI, per germline. With 6 bases removed from V and 1 base from J, the gap between germline ends came to 13 bases. In DNA, the CDR3 is TGTGCCAGCAGGCCAGGATTGCCGGCCAAAAACATTCAGTACTTC. Translation: CASRPGLPAKNIQYF.

The genes are TRBV18 and TRBJ1-5; D gene unclear. This CDR3 is built from 14 residues. Between the trimmed V and J ends, which lost 4 bases and 5 bases, there was a span of 12 bases. In germline, CDR1 is KGHSH, CDR2 LQKENI. The CDR3 reads CASSLQTGDQPQHF. Here the CDR3 DNA reads TGTGCCAGCTCACTCCAGACTGGTGATCAGCCCCAGCATTTT.

The chain couples TRBV11-3 to TRBJ2-1; a weak D match, TRBD1 (6 bases). The CDR3 totals 14 residues. Germline-derived CDR1 and CDR2 are SGHNT and YENEEA. The ends were cut back, 5 bases at V and 1 base at J, with 9 bases in the middle. CDR3 in DNA: TGTGCCAGCAGCGCAACAGGGTCCTACAATGAGCAGTTCTTC. Translated, it gives CASSATGSYNEQFF.

The chain links TRBV9 to TRBJ1-3; TRBD1 matches at 9 bases. The V and J ends lost 4 bases and 8 bases, in that order; junction bases with no gene match: 10. In germline, CDR1 is SGDLS, CDR2 YYNGEE. CDR3 length equals 15 residues. The CDR3: CASSPLGTGFDTIYF. DNA for the CDR3: TGTGCCAGCAGCCCCCTGGGGACAGGGTTTGACACCATATATTTT.